A single sample is the source of the 32 T cell receptor beta chains below, sequenced in a study of pediatric ulcerative colitis. Here immunoSEQ multiplex PCR was the method, and the copy in TCRdb shows in-frame clones only, minus some. Of about 17,000 clones listed, roughly 70% were seen once; the top ten hold around 3.5%. The rectum was sampled with one to two pinch biopsies at colonoscopy. Sequencing was performed on gut tissue. These TCRs come from a girl aged 5-17 years with moderate ulcerative colitis.

Worth noting for this clone: An end of the junction differs from the germline gene, which may be a read error. V and J are TRBV2 and TRBJ2-7; D call uncertain. The CDR3 is 13 amino acids. Germline CDR1 SNHLY, CDR2 FYNNEI. The CDR3 protein is CASSEDGTYEQYF. The CDR3 coding sequence is TGTGCCAGCAGCGAAGACGGAACCTACGAGCAGTACTTC.

V usage is TRBV10-1 and J usage is TRBJ2-1, with 12 nucleotides matching TRBD2. With 7 bases clipped from V and 0 bases from J, the junction kept 13 bases outside the gene matches. CDR1 is WNHNN, CDR2 SYGVQD, per germline (reference sequence). The CDR3 contains 19 residues. The CDR3 DNA sequence: TGCGCCAGCACCCCTCTGCGGCTAGCGGGAGGGAGCTCCTACAATGAGCAGTTCTTC. This sequence encodes CASTPLRLAGGSSYNEQFF.

The table lists this clone with a few counts. This rearrangement joins TRBV5-1 to TRBJ1-5, with D unclear. Trimming removed 0 bases from V and 1 base from J, with 5 bases in between. The CDR3 loop spans 14 amino acids. Germline lookup yields CDR1 SGHRS and CDR2 YFSETQ. This CDR3 is CASSLDNSNQPQHF. The CDR3 DNA sequence: TGCGCCAGCAGCTTGGATAACAGCAATCAGCCCCAGCATTTT.

The chain recombines TRBV30 with TRBJ1-5; possible D gene TRBD1, 6 bases. CDR3 length: 15 residues. Germline V gene lookup returns CDR1 GTSNPN and CDR2 SVGIG (reference sequence). V was pared by 2 bases and J by 4 bases, with 15 bases between. The CDR3 region has the DNA TGTGCCTGGAGTTTCAGGGGCCTCGAGAATCAGCCCCAGCATTTT. Its translation is CAWSFRGLENQPQHF.

V gene TRBV28 combines with J gene TRBJ2-3; D unclear. The CDR3 consists of 11 residues. V lost 3 bases to trimming and J lost 8 bases, with 6 bases between them. Germline CDR1 MDHEN, CDR2 SYDVKM. The CDR3 here is CASSFLLTQYF. CDR3 coding DNA: TGTGCCAGCAGTTTTCTGCTTACGCAGTATTTT.

There are a few counts of this clone. The rearrangement uses TRBV9 and TRBJ2-5; TRBD1 is a possible D gene (6 bases). V dropped 1 base and J dropped 3 bases, with 10 bases sitting between them. This CDR3 is built from 14 residues. From germline, CDR1 is SGDLS and CDR2 YYNGEE. CDR3 DNA sequence: TGTGCCAGCAGCGTACAGGGGCAGGAAGAGACCCAGTACTTC. This translates into CASSVQGQEETQYF.

The gene calls are TRBV6-5 and TRBJ2-4, with TRBD1 as a possible D gene (6 bases). The CDR3 contains 16 residues. In germline, CDR1 is MNHEY, CDR2 SVGAGI. Trimming removed 2 bases from V and 2 bases from J, with 13 bases in between. The DNA of the CDR3 is TGTGCCAGCAGTTACGGTGGGGGCGCGTCCAAAAACATTCAGTACTTC. Translation: CASSYGGGASKNIQYF.

V usage is TRBV19 and J usage is TRBJ2-6; D is unclear. V dropped 3 bases and J dropped 1 base, with 7 bases sitting between them. CDR3 length: 15 residues. From germline, CDR1 is LNHDA and CDR2 SQIVND (reference sequence). The CDR3 is CASSIIGSGANVLTF. In nucleotides, the CDR3 is TGTGCCAGTAGTATCATAGGTTCTGGGGCCAACGTCCTGACTTTC. Based on the CDR3 plus reference TRBV19 and TRBJ2-6, the full variable domain is DGGITQSPKYLFRKEGQNVTLSCEQNLNHDAMYWYRQDPGQGLRLIYYSQIVNDFQKGDIAEGYSVSREKKESFPLTVTSAQKNPTAFYLCASSIIGSGANVLTFGAGSRLTVL.

V and J are TRBV10-3 and TRBJ2-2, with D tentatively TRBD2 (6 bases). Between the trimmed V and J ends, which lost 8 bases and 1 base, there was a span of 14 bases. The germline gives CDR1 ENHRY, CDR2 SYGVKD. The CDR3 has 15 residues. CDR3 sequence: CAIAAGRGNTGELFF. CDR3 in DNA: TGTGCCATCGCGGCGGGACGAGGGAACACCGGGGAGCTGTTTTTT.

The V gene is TRBV25-1, the J gene TRBJ2-3; TRBD2 matches 14 bases. The germline CDR1 and CDR2 sequences are MGHDK and SYGVNS. The CDR3 runs to 15 residues. Trimming took 6 bases from V and 5 from J; bases not matched to a gene: 4. The CDR3 spells CASRRGTSGGDTQYF. The CDR3, as DNA: TGTGCCAGCAGGCGTGGGACTAGCGGGGGAGATACGCAGTATTTT.

V usage is TRBV7-2 and J usage is TRBJ1-1; 7 nucleotides match TRBD1. Germline CDR1 reads SGHTA; CDR2 reads FQGNSA. Trimming cost V 3 bases and J 4 bases; bases outside gene matches: 8. This CDR3 has 15 amino acids. CDR3 region: CASSLGPGGGTEAFF. CDR3 coding DNA: TGTGCCAGCAGCTTGGGGCCAGGGGGTGGCACTGAAGCTTTCTTT.

This clone came up once. The genes are TRBV30 and TRBJ2-7; D might be TRBD1 (6 bases). V gave up 2 bases and J gave up 2 bases, with 16 bases separating them. The CDR3 consists of 15 residues. CDR1 is GTSNPN and CDR2 is SVGIG in the germline V gene (reference sequence). For the CDR3, the DNA is TGTGCCTGGAGTAATACAGGGTTTTCCACCTACGAGCAGTACTTC. It encodes CAWSNTGFSTYEQYF.

V is TRBV29-1 and J is TRBJ2-3; D gene uncertain. CDR1 and CDR2 from the germline V gene are SQVTM and ANQGSEA. The CDR3 length is 14 residues. The ends were cut back, 6 bases at V and 4 bases at J, with 17 bases in the middle. The CDR3 bases are TGCAGCGTCGAATTCACGTCGGGCCCAGATACGCAGTATTTT. This sequence encodes CSVEFTSGPDTQYF.

This chain links TRBV19 with TRBJ2-3; D not certain. Germline CDR1 and CDR2: LNHDA and SQIVND (reference sequence). The CDR3 consists of 13 residues. The V gene lost 3 bases and the J gene lost 5 bases, with 9 bases spanning the gap. CDR3 sequence: CASSIGNQDTQYF. The CDR3 coding sequence is TGTGCCAGTAGTATTGGGAACCAAGATACGCAGTATTTT.

J is TRBJ1-1 and V is TRBV6-1; a weak D match, TRBD1 (6 bases). There are 17 residues in the CDR3. V lost 2 bases to trimming and J lost 6 bases, with 22 bases between them. Germline V CDR1 and CDR2: MNHNS, SASEGT. The CDR3 DNA reads TGTGCCAGCAGTGAACGCGGAGCAGGGGATGGTTTTCCTGAAGCTTTCTTT. Protein: CASSERGAGDGFPEAFF.

This chain uses TRBV4-1 with TRBJ1-2; a possible D gene is TRBD1 (5 bases). The germline CDR1 and CDR2 sequences are MGHRA and YSYEKL. This CDR3 spans 16 amino acids. V was trimmed by 3 bases and J by 8 bases, leaving 22 bases between them. The CDR3 region has the DNA TGCGCCAGCAGCCAGAATCCGGGACTTCGGTTTAGAGGCTACACCTTC. Translated: CASSQNPGLRFRGYTF.

In its sample, this clone was seen a few times. This chain joins TRBV19 and TRBJ1-3; D is undetermined. This CDR3 is built from 12 residues. Germline CDR1 LNHDA, CDR2 SQIVND (reference sequence). The V end lost 9 bases, the J end lost 0 bases, and 6 bases lay between the germline ends. CDR3 nucleotide sequence: TGTGCCAGCAGGCTCTCTGGAAACACCATATATTTT. This translates into CASRLSGNTIYF.

This clone was picked up a small number of times. The chain uses TRBV5-1 and TRBJ2-7; tentatively, D is TRBD2 (5 bases). The CDR3 has 14 residues. The germline CDR1 and CDR2 sequences are SGHRS and YFSETQ. Between the trimmed V and J ends, which lost 1 base and 5 bases, there was a span of 13 bases. The CDR3 DNA is TGCGCCAGCAGCTTGCTTTGGTCCGGGGACGAGCAGTACTTC. Translation: CASSLLWSGDEQYF.

The chain combines TRBV7-8 with TRBJ2-7; 12 bases map to TRBD2. Germline V CDR1 and CDR2: SGHVS, FQNEAQ. The CDR3 consists of 15 residues. After removal of 3 bases from V and 4 bases from J, the junction contained 4 bases not matched to a gene. CDR3 sequence reads: CASSFLAGGPYEQYF. The CDR3 nucleotides read TGTGCCAGCAGCTTCCTAGCGGGAGGGCCATACGAGCAGTACTTC.

The chain couples TRBV10-1 to TRBJ1-1, with a possible D match to TRBD1 (6 bases). V was shortened by 3 bases and J by 12 bases, with 17 bases between the two germline ends. Germline loops: CDR1 WNHNN, CDR2 SYGVQD (reference sequence). CDR3 size: 13 residues. CDR3 bases: TGCGCCAGCAGTGAATCCGGGACAAGGAAGACTTTCTTT. This encodes CASSESGTRKTFF.

The chain uses TRBV5-1 and TRBJ2-5; 8 positions agree with TRBD1. This CDR3 comprises 13 residues. V lost 7 bases, J lost 5 bases, and 7 bases stayed unmatched. Germline assignment: CDR1 SGHRS and CDR2 YFSETQ. The CDR3 region is CASHQGARETQYF. In nucleotides, the CDR3 is TGCGCCAGCCACCAGGGGGCGCGTGAGACCCAGTACTTC.

This chain joins TRBV14 and TRBJ1-2; D may be TRBD1 (5 bases). Looked up from germline, CDR1 is SGHDN and CDR2 is FVKESK. There are 14 residues in the CDR3. With 3 bases removed from V and 4 bases from J, the gap between germline ends came to 12 bases. CDR3 residues: CASSQARGPYGYTF. For the CDR3, the DNA is TGTGCCAGCAGCCAGGCAAGGGGACCCTATGGCTACACCTTC.

V is TRBV4-1 and J is TRBJ2-5; maybe TRBD1 (5 bases). V gave up 0 bases and J gave up 4 bases, with 15 bases separating them. The CDR3 has 16 residues. CDR1 is MGHRA, CDR2 YSYEKL, per germline. CDR3: CASSQDRVRGRETQYF. The CDR3 DNA reads as TGCGCCAGCAGCCAAGACAGGGTTAGAGGTCGAGAGACCCAGTACTTC.

The chain's CDR3 is CASSLDPATNTEAFF. DNA for the CDR3: TGCGCCAGCAGCTTGGATCCAGCCACGAACACTGAAGCTTTCTTT. This chain joins TRBV5-1 and TRBJ1-1, with no clear D. The germline CDR1 and CDR2 sequences are SGHRS and YFSETQ. CDR3 length: 15 amino acids. Between the trimmed V and J ends, which lost 0 bases and 1 base, there was a span of 10 bases.

This chain connects TRBV6-4 to TRBJ1-2, with 9 nucleotides matching TRBD1. V was pared by 4 bases and J by 4 bases, with 4 bases of the junction left unmatched. This CDR3 region has 14 residues. Germline CDR1 and CDR2: MRHNA and SNTAGT. The CDR3 coding sequence is TGTGCCAGCAGTGTTTCGGACAGGGGCTATGGCTACACCTTC. Translating it yields CASSVSDRGYGYTF.

This chain joins TRBV15 and TRBJ2-2; D tentatively fits TRBD1 or TRBD2 (5 bases each). CDR3 length: 16 amino acids. From germline, CDR1 is LNHNV and CDR2 YYDKDF (reference sequence). V lost 0 bases to trimming and J lost 2 bases, with 10 bases between them. The chain's CDR3 is CATSRDRGPNTGELFF. DNA of the CDR3: TGTGCCACCAGCAGAGATCGGGGCCCTAACACCGGGGAGCTGTTTTTT. Variable domain in full (rest from reference TRBV15 and TRBJ2-2): DAMVIQNPRYQVTQFGKPVTLSCSQTLNHNVMYWYQQKSSQAPKLLFHYYDKDFNNEADTPDNFQSRRPNTSFCFLDIRSPGLGDTAMYLCATSRDRGPNTGELFFGEGSRLTVL.

The rearrangement links TRBV2 to TRBJ2-2, with TRBD1 matching over 8 bases. The length of the CDR3 is 15 residues. V lost 6 bases and J lost 6; bases outside the gene matches: 9. CDR1 and CDR2 (germline): SNHLY, FYNNEI. CDR3 region: CASSDPGTGSGELFF. The CDR3 nucleotides are TGTGCCAGCAGCGATCCCGGGACAGGTTCCGGGGAGCTGTTTTTT.

The J gene is TRBJ1-2, the V gene TRBV7-8; D possibly corresponds to TRBD1 (5 bases). Germline loops: CDR1 SGHVS, CDR2 FQNEAQ. The CDR3 is 13 residues long. V lost 4 bases and J lost 8, with 14 bases in between. CDR3: CASSSRDSGGYTF. The CDR3 DNA sequence: TGTGCCAGCAGCTCGCGGGACTCTGGAGGCTACACCTTC.

Turning to this clone: Other DNA sequences within the sample encode an identical CDR3. The V call is TRBV28, the J call TRBJ1-2, with D hard to call. CDR1 and CDR2 from the germline V gene are MDHEN and SYDVKM. V lost 3 bases, J lost 2 bases, and 10 bases lay in between. The CDR3 is 14 amino acids. The CDR3 DNA is TGTGCCAGCAGTTTGGGTGGGCAGAACTATGGCTACACCTTC. Residues: CASSLGGQNYGYTF.

V gene TRBV13 combines with J gene TRBJ1-1, with D uncertain. The germline V gene has CDR1 PRHDT and CDR2 FYEKMQ (reference sequence). Trimming removed 2 bases at V and 2 bases at J, with 6 bases between. The CDR3 covers 13 residues. The CDR3 nucleotides read TGTGCCAGCAGCTTATTTGGAAACACTGAAGCTTTCTTT. It encodes CASSLFGNTEAFF.

The gene calls are TRBV2 and TRBJ2-1, with D uncertain. The CDR3 has 12 residues. V lost 7 bases, J lost 8 bases, and 12 bases lay in between. Per germline, CDR1 SNHLY and CDR2 FYNNEI. CDR3 DNA sequence: TGTGCCAGCACCGATACGGGCTATGAGCAGTTCTTC. Residues: CASTDTGYEQFF.

This clone was observed once. The V and J genes are TRBV11-3 and TRBJ2-2; D assignment may be TRBD1 or TRBD2 (6 bases each). Trimming took off 7 bases at V and 5 bases at J, with 11 bases between the two ends. CDR3 length: 13 residues. CDR1 is SGHNT, CDR2 YENEEA, per germline. CDR3 coding DNA: TGTGCCAGCACCGAGGGGGGTACCGGGGAGCTGTTTTTT. The encoded protein is CASTEGGTGELFF.